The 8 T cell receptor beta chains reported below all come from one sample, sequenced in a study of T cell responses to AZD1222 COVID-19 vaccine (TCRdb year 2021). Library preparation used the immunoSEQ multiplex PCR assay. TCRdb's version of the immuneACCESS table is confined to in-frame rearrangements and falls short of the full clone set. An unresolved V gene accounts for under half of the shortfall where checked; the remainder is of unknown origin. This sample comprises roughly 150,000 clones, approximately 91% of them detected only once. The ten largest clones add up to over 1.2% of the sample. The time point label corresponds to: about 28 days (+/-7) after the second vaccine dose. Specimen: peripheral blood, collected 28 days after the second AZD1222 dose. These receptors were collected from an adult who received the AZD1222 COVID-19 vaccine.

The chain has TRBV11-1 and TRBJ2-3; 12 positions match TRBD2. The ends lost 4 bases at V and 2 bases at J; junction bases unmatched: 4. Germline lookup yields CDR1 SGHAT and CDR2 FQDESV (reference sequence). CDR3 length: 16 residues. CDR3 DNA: TGTGCCAGCAGCTCCCTAGCGGGAGGGGACACAGATACGCAGTATTTT. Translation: CASSSLAGGDTDTQYF.

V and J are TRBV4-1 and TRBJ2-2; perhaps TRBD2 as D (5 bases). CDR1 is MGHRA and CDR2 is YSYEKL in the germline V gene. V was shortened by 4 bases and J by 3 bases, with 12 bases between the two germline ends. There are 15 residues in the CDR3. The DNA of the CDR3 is TGCGCCAGCAGCCCGGGGTCTCCTTACACCGGGGAGCTGTTTTTT. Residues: CASSPGSPYTGELFF.

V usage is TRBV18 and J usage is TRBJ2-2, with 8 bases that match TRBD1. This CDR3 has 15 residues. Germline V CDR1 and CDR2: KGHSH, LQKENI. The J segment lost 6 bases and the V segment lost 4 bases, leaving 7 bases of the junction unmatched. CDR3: CASSLQQGVPGELFF. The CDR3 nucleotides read TGTGCCAGCTCACTACAACAGGGGGTACCCGGGGAGCTGTTTTTT. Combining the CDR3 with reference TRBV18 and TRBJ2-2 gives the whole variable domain NAGVMQNPRHLVRRRGQEARLRCSPMKGHSHVYWYRQLPEEGLKFMVYLQKENIIDESGMPKERFSAEFPKEGPSILRIQQVVRGDSAAYFCASSLQQGVPGELFFGEGSRLTVL.

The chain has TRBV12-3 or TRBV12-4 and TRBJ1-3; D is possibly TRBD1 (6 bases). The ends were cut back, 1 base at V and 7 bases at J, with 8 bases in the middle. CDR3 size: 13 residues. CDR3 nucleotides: TGTGCCAGCAGTTTAGGTCAGGGGAACACCATATATTTT. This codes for CASSLGQGNTIYF.

The CDR3 protein is CASSAPGLAGGYEQFF. CDR3 bases: TGTGCCAGCAGTGCCCCCGGACTAGCGGGCGGATATGAGCAGTTCTTC. The rearrangement joins TRBV28 to TRBJ2-1; 11 positions match TRBD2. CDR3 length: 16 residues. Germline V lookup: CDR1 MDHEN, CDR2 SYDVKM. V shed 5 bases, J shed 8 bases, and the junction held 11 bases outside the gene matches.

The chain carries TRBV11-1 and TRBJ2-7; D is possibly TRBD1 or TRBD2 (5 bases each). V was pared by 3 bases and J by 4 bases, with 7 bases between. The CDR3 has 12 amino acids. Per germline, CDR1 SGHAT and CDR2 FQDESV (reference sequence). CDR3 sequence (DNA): TGTGCCAGCAGCTTTTGGGGGTACGAGCAGTACTTC. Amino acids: CASSFWGYEQYF.

Here the CDR3 DNA reads TGTGCCAGTCAAAAATATAGCAATCAGCCCCAGCATTTT. It is translated as CASQKYSNQPQHF. This sequence joins TRBV19 and TRBJ1-5; D not certain. CDR3 length: 13 amino acids. V was trimmed by 8 bases and J by 0 bases, leaving 8 bases between them. Germline V gene lookup returns CDR1 LNHDA and CDR2 SQIVND (reference sequence). Together with reference TRBV19 and TRBJ1-5, the CDR3 gives the full variable domain: DGGITQSPKYLFRKEGQNVTLSCEQNLNHDAMYWYRQDPGQGLRLIYYSQIVNDFQKGDIAEGYSVSREKKESFPLTVTSAQKNPTAFYLCASQKYSNQPQHFGDGTRLSIL.

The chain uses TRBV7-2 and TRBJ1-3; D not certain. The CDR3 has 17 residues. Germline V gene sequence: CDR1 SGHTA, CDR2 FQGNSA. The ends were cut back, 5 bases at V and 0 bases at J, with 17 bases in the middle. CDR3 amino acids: CASSHALATASGNTIYF. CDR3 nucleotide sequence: TGTGCCAGCAGCCACGCTCTCGCCACGGCCTCTGGAAACACCATATATTTT.